This T cell receptor (beta chain) was captured by sequencing in a study of patients and donors after allogeneic stem cell transplantation (TCRdb year 2020). Counted from cysteine to phenylalanine, this CDR3 has 15 amino acids. This entry keeps only the CDR3 DNA: 45 bases, framed from base 1. Deletion took 1 base off V and 7 bases off J, with a span of 11 bases between the germline ends. The germline V gene (reference sequence) provides CDR1 SEHNR and CDR2 FQNEAQ. Worth noting for this clonotype: Its antigen specificity is not known. No much larger clone is present one base from it, and per-base qualities are unavailable.

Library method: RT-PCR. TCRdb lists the instrument as NextSeq 550. TCRdb reran the public reads through fastp at Q25 and MiXCR, keeping productive beta chains. Under each unique CDR3 protein, matching rows form one entry showing the most common genes and DNA. The sample has roughly 200,000 distinct CDR3 sequences on record, roughly two fifths of them singletons. The ten largest clones add up to around 10% of the sample. Sequenced: blood, either unsorted or a sorted T cell fraction (not recorded which). This TCR derives from a human donor who was either an allogeneic HSCT recipient or a stem cell or donor lymphocyte infusion donor (not recorded which). It is not recorded whose cells these are; they may come from a transplant donor. This receptor chain uses TRBV7-9 and TRBJ1-6; tentative D gene TRBD1, with 5 bases matching. The nucleotide sequence reads as follows: TGTGCCAGCAGCTTAGAGGGGTGGGGGAATTCACCCCTCCACTTT. Translated, this is CASSLEGWGNSPLHF. With the rest looked up from the reference TRBV7-9 and TRBJ1-6 genes rather than sequenced, the full variable domain is DTGVSQNPRHKITKRGQNVTFRCDPISEHNRLYWYRQTLGQGPEFLTYFQNEAQLEKSRLLSDRFSAERPKGSFSTLEIQRTEQGDSAMYLCASSLEGWGNSPLHFGNGTRLTVT.